Shown below are 6 T cell receptor beta chains from a single sample sequenced in a study of T cell changes during pregnancy in multiple sclerosis. The protocol was immunoSEQ multiplex PCR, while the TCRdb copy is restricted to in-frame clones and leaves out a portion. The sample lists under 55,000 clones, around 94% occurring once. The sequencing used CD4+ T cells from peripheral blood mononuclear cells, collected before pregnancy. The receptors come from a female donor with multiple sclerosis, enrolled in a pregnancy study.

The V and J genes are TRBV5-1 and TRBJ1-1, with 12 bases aligning to TRBD1. V gave up 4 bases and J gave up 5 bases; unmatched junction bases: 12. The CDR3 is 17 residues long. CDR1 SGHRS and CDR2 YFSETQ come from the germline V gene. The CDR3 here is CASSVSGTGGTGTEAFF. Written as DNA, the CDR3 is TGCGCCAGCAGCGTATCCGGGACAGGGGGCACCGGGACTGAAGCTTTCTTT.

This chain connects TRBV7-9 to TRBJ1-4; 8 bases align to TRBD1. The CDR3 totals 17 residues. Germline assignment: CDR1 SEHNR and CDR2 FQNEAQ (reference sequence). Losses at the gene ends were 4 bases for V and 2 bases for J; bases not matched to a gene: 9. The chain's CDR3 is CASSSSRGTGTNEKLFF. CDR3 DNA: TGTGCCAGCAGCTCCAGCCGTGGGACAGGTACTAATGAAAAACTGTTTTTT.

V and J are TRBV5-6 and TRBJ2-7, with D tentatively TRBD2 (6 bases). Trimming stripped 2 bases from V and 3 bases from J, with 9 bases between. The CDR3 is 13 amino acids. Germline V gene sequence: CDR1 SGHDT, CDR2 YYEEEE. The CDR3 spells CASSFLGLYEQYF. CDR3 sequence (DNA): TGTGCCAGCAGCTTTTTGGGACTCTACGAGCAGTACTTC.

This clone occurred once. The chain carries TRBV2 and TRBJ1-1; D call uncertain. CDR1 is SNHLY and CDR2 is FYNNEI in the germline V gene. This CDR3 is built from 15 residues. V lost 3 bases to trimming and J lost 1 base, with 12 bases between them. CDR3 loop: CASSEVVAPNTEAFF. In DNA, the CDR3 is TGTGCCAGCAGTGAGGTTGTAGCCCCGAACACTGAAGCTTTCTTT. The full variable domain, rest sourced from reference TRBV2 and TRBJ1-1, is EPEVTQTPSHQVTQMGQEVILRCVPISNHLYFYWYRQILGQKVEFLVSFYNNEISEKSEIFDDQFSVERPDGSNFTLKIRSTKLEDSAMYFCASSEVVAPNTEAFFGQGTRLTVV.

The chain has TRBV6-5 and TRBJ2-1, with D possibly being TRBD1 (6 bases). V was shortened by 2 bases and J by 2 bases, with 10 bases between the two germline ends. Looked up from germline, CDR1 is MNHEY and CDR2 is SVGAGI. The length of the CDR3 is 15 residues. CDR3 in DNA: TGTGCCAGCAGTTACGAAGGACAGACCTACAATGAGCAGTTCTTC. Protein sequence: CASSYEGQTYNEQFF.

J is TRBJ2-3 and V is TRBV2, with D perhaps TRBD2 (5 bases). Germline assignment: CDR1 SNHLY and CDR2 FYNNEI. This CDR3 is built from 16 residues. The germline V and J ends were trimmed by 4 bases and 0 bases, with 14 bases remaining between them. CDR3 residues: CASSATTRASTDTQYF. The CDR3 DNA sequence: TGTGCCAGCAGTGCGACAACTAGGGCTAGCACAGATACGCAGTATTTT.